This T cell receptor (beta chain) was profiled in a study of CD8+ T cells in alopecia areata. Study-wide background: A 6-month off-drug phase came after tofacitinib, which had lasted 6 to 18 months.

Treatment indicated: oral pan-JAK inhibitor, 5-10 mg twice daily. Sequencing relied on a cDNA template that was reverse transcribed from extracted RNA. The repertoire was sequenced with immunoSEQ multiplex PCR; TCRdb's copy has only in-frame clones and lacks some. There are fewer than 250,000 clones in the sample; 50% to 70% occur only once, and approximately 1.3% lies in the top ten. The CDR3 sequence is 14 residues long. In germline, CDR1 is LNHDA, CDR2 SQIVND (reference sequence). The V end was cut by 5 bases, the J end by 0 bases, with 7 bases between. This clone was found a few times. The antigen remains undetermined. General study points: Normal scalp had lower clonality than lesional scalp, with alopecia totalis/universalis lesions showing this most strongly. The presence of one nonresponder keeps the tie between baseline CD8+ expansion and response uncertain. Many expanded lesional clones persisted in scalp and blood during tofacitinib treatment.

The sequence came from a human donor with alopecia areata. This rearrangement joins TRBV19 to TRBJ1-4; no clear D. Sequences were derived from CD4+ T cells sorted from blood, sampled between weeks 47 and 50, from a patient treated with tofacitinib. CDR3 loop: CASSPQTTNEKLFF. The CDR3 DNA reads TGTGCCAGTAGTCCCCAGACAACTAATGAAAAACTGTTTTTT.